Listed below are T cell receptor beta chains from one sample, sequenced in a study of T cell repertoires in cytomegalovirus infection. TCRdb redid the calling of the reads with MiXCR, one entry per CDR3 protein. The sample includes fewer than 550,000 distinct CDR3 sequences, approximately 11% of them seen just once. Specimen: PBMCs. The receptors stem from a human donor in good health (CMV status not recorded). Some clones in this sample may be carry-over from other donors' samples. CDR3s include the opening cysteine and the closing phenylalanine or tryptophan. The order of the fields is clone size, V gene, J gene, D gene, CDR3 DNA, CDR3 protein. The D gene is left open where the match is weak. The size of a clone is reported for some rows only, either as once, few or many, or as a class for expanded clones.

few,TRBV12-3/TRBV12-4,TRBJ2-5,.,TGTGCCAGCAGTCCCCAGGAGCCGGGGACCCAGTACTTC,CASSPQEPGTQYF
few,TRBV6-2/TRBV6-3,TRBJ1-1,.,TGTGCCAGCAGTTACGCGGACAGTACCCAAAGGGCTGAAGCTTTCTTT,CASSYADSTQRAEAFF
many,TRBV19,TRBJ2-7,TRBD1,TGTGCCAGTACCTCGACAGGGGGTTCCGACGAGCAGTACTTC,CASTSTGGSDEQYF
few,TRBV27,TRBJ1-2,TRBD1,TGTGCCAGCAGAGAGGCAGGGGGCTATGTTAACTATGGCTACACCTTC,CASREAGGYVNYGYTF
few,TRBV20-1,TRBJ1-2,.,TGCAGTGCTAGAGATGGGGCCTATGGCTACACCTTC,CSARDGAYGYTF
many,TRBV28,TRBJ2-1,.,TGTGCCAGCAGCCTCGACTGGGGTACCTACAATGAGCAGTTCTTC,CASSLDWGTYNEQFF
.,TRBV28,TRBJ2-2,.,TGTGCCAGCAGTTTTCAATCGGGCGGGGAGCTGTTTTTT,CASSFQSGGELFF
.,TRBV25-1,TRBJ1-2,.,TGTGCCAGCAGGGGGGGCAGTCCTTACTATGGCTACACCTTC,CASRGGSPYYGYTF
many,TRBV7-2,TRBJ1-3,.,TGTGCCAGCAGCTTAGTTGGCAGGGGATACGGAAACACCATATATTTT,CASSLVGRGYGNTIYF
many,TRBV12-3/TRBV12-4,TRBJ2-5,.,TGTGCCAGCAGTTCATCAATCTCCGGGACATACCAAGAGACCCAGTACTTC,CASSSSISGTYQETQYF
.,TRBV5-1,TRBJ2-2,.,TGCGCCAGCAGCTTGGTAGAAGCGAACACCGGGGAGCTGTTTTTT,CASSLVEANTGELFF
many,TRBV7-8,TRBJ2-3,.,TGTGCCAGCAGCCCCAAATGGGGGAGCACAGATACGCAGTATTTT,CASSPKWGSTDTQYF
.,TRBV27,TRBJ1-6,.,TGTGCCAGCAGTAGTAGCTCCTATAATTCACACCTCCCCTTT,CASSSSSYNSHLPF
many,TRBV6-1,TRBJ1-2,TRBD1,TGTGCCAGCAGTTTCCCAGGGGGCTCTGGCTACACCTTC,CASSFPGGSGYTF
many,TRBV7-9,TRBJ1-1,TRBD1,TGTGCCAGCAGCCCCCAGACAGGGCCAACTGAAGCTTTCTTT,CASSPQTGPTEAFF
.,TRBV20-1,TRBJ2-7,TRBD1,TGCAGTGCCTTCCAAGGGACAGAAAGGTACTTC,CSAFQGTERYF
few,TRBV7-9,TRBJ2-1,TRBD2,TGTGCCGGCAGCTTATGTTGCGGGAGGAAGAATGAGCAGTTCTTC,CAGSLCCGRKNEQFF
many,TRBV6-5,TRBJ2-7,.,TGTGCCAGCAGTTACAGGGGTTACGAGCAGTACTTC,CASSYRGYEQYF
few,TRBV9,TRBJ2-7,.,TGTGCCAGCAGCGGGGGGGAGAGTTACGAGCAGTACTTC,CASSGGESYEQYF